This TCR beta chain was captured in a study of cytomegalovirus exposure and HLA in healthy donors. Findings and caveats of the study: An analysis that came later showed most CMV-associated TCR beta chains appearing HLA-restricted.

V lost 0 bases, J lost 2 bases, and 6 bases lay in between. Germline-derived CDR1 and CDR2 are SGDLS and YYNGEE. This CDR3 has 13 amino acids. The PCR employed 60 Vbeta primers together with 13 Jbeta primers. The data were produced by immunoSEQ multiplex PCR, yet TCRdb's version contains in-frame clones alone and is incomplete. The sample comprises over 110,000 clones, around 75% of which are singletons, and approximately 3% rests with the top ten. A remark on this clone: The antigen is unknown.

V usage is TRBV9 and J usage is TRBJ2-7; D possibly corresponds to TRBD1 (5 bases). The sequenced material came from PBMCs. This clonotype was obtained from a female donor in good health and CMV-seronegative. Written as DNA, the CDR3 is TGTGCCAGCAGCGTAGGACAGACCTACGAGCAGTACTTC. This codes for CASSVGQTYEQYF.